The clone carrying this TCR beta chain has ten or more counts. The entry originates in a study of regulatory T cells in long-lasting Graves disease. Looking at the study overall: Graves' patients who were just diagnosed had used antithyroid drugs for under 3 months.

The TCR beta library used iRepertoire HTBI primers with Arm-PCR amplification of CDR3. TCRdb recomputed calls from the multiplex PCR reads with MiXCR, one row per CDR3 protein. The table has fewer than 350,000 distinct CDR3 sequences, roughly 18% seen once. The time point is: newly diagnosed GD, antithyroid drugs for less than 3 months. PBMC-derived RNA was used for the TCR library. American Thyroid Association guidelines were used to diagnose Graves' disease. EDTA tubes were used for drawing around 8.8 milliliters of peripheral blood. Material: peripheral blood mononuclear cells (PBMCs), obtained at new diagnosis, from a patient treated with antithyroid drugs. The TCR sequence derives from a female donor with Graves disease.

As DNA, the CDR3 is TGTGCCACCAGCAGAGATCTGGGGACTCAGGGAGATACGCAGTATTTT. Encoded protein: CATSRDLGTQGDTQYF. V usage is TRBV15 and J usage is TRBJ2-3; D is perhaps TRBD2 (6 bases). Germline V CDR1 and CDR2: LNHNV, YYDKDF (reference sequence). The CDR3 spans 16 residues. Deletions cut 0 bases from V and 5 bases from J, with 15 bases between.